This TCR beta chain was observed in a study of blood T cell repertoires in COVID-19. The protocol was immunoSEQ multiplex PCR, while the TCRdb copy is restricted to in-frame clones and leaves out a portion. The sample gives 350,000 to 450,000 clones, roughly 88% of which show up once; roughly 1.4% is in the top ten. V was clipped by 1 base and J by 4 bases, with 9 bases between them. The CDR3 spans 14 residues. The V gene's germline CDR1 is MDHEN and CDR2 SYDVKM. The material sequenced was PBMCs or T cells enriched from blood (not recorded which). The TCR was taken from a woman between 18 and 29 years old who had been exposed to COVID-19. The chain carries TRBV28 and TRBJ2-3; D may be TRBD1 (5 bases). CDR3 sequence: CASSLSGRPDTQYF. The CDR3 DNA follows: TGTGCCAGCAGTTTATCAGGGCGTCCAGATACGCAGTATTTT.